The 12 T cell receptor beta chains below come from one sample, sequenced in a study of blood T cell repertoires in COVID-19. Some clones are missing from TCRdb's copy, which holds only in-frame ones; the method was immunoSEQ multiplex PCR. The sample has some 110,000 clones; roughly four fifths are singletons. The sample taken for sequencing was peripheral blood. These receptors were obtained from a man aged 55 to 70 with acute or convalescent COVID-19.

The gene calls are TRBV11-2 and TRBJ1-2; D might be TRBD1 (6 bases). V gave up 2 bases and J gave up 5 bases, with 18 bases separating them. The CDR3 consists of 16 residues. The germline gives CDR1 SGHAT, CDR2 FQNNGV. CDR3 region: CASSLPRQGNRYGYTF. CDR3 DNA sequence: TGTGCCAGCAGCTTACCCCGGCAGGGGAATAGGTATGGCTACACCTTC.

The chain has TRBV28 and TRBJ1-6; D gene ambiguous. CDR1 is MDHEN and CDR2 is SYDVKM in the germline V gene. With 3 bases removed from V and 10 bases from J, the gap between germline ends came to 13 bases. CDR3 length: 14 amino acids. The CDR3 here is CASSLSGPTSPLHF. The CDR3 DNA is TGTGCCAGCAGTTTGAGTGGTCCAACGTCACCCCTCCACTTT.

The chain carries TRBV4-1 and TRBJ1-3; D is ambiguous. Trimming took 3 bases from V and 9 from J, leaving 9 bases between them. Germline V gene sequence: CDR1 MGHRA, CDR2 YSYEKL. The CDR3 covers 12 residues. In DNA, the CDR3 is TGCGCCAGCAGCCACTTGGCTCCCACCATATATTTT. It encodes CASSHLAPTIYF.

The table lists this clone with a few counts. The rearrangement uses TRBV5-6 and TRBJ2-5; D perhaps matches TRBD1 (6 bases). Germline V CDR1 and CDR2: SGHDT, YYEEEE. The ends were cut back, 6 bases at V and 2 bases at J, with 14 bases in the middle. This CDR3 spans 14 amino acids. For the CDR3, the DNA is TGTGCCAGCACTATTAACAGGGTACAAGAGACCCAGTACTTC. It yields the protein CASTINRVQETQYF.

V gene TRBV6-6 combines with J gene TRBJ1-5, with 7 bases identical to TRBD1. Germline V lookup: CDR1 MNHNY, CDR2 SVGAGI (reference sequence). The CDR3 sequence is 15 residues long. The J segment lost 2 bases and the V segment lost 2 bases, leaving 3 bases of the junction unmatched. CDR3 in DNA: TGTGCCAGCAGTTACATAACAGGGGGCAATCAGCCCCAGCATTTT. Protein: CASSYITGGNQPQHF.

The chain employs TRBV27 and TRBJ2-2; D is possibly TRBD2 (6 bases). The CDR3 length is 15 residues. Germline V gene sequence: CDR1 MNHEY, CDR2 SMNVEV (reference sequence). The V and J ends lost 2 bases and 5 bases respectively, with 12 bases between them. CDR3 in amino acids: CASSLAGSRTGELFF. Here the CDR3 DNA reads TGTGCCAGCAGTTTAGCCGGGAGTAGGACCGGGGAGCTGTTTTTT.

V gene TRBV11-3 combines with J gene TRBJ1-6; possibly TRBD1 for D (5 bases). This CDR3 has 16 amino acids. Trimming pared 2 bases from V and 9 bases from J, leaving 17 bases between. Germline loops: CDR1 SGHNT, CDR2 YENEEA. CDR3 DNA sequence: TGTGCCAGCAGCTTAAATGGCAGGGTATTAAGTTCACCCCTCCACTTT. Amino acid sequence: CASSLNGRVLSSPLHF.

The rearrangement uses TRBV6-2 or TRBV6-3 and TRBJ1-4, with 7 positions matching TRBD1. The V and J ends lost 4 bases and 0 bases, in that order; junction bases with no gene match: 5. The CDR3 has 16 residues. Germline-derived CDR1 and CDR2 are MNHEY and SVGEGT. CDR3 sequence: CASSSGQVATNEKLFF. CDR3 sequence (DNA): TGTGCCAGCAGTTCTGGACAGGTTGCAACTAATGAAAAACTGTTTTTT.

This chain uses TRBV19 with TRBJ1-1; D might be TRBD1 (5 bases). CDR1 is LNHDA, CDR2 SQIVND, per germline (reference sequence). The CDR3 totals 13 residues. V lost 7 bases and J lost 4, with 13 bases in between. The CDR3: CASIKAGITEAFF. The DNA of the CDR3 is TGTGCCAGTATCAAGGCAGGGATCACTGAAGCTTTCTTT.

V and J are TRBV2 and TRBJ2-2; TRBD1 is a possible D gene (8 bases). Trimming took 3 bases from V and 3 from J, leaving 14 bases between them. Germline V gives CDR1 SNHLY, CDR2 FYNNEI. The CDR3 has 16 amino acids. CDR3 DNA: TGTGCCAGCAGTGACCGGACAGGGAGGGACACCGGGGAGCTGTTTTTT. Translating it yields CASSDRTGRDTGELFF.

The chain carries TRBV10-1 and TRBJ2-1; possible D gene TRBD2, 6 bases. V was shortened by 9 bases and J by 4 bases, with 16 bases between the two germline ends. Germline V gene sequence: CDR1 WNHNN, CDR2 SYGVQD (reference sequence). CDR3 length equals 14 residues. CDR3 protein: CAREEGGVYNEQFF. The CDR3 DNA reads TGCGCCAGGGAGGAGGGAGGAGTATACAATGAGCAGTTCTTC.

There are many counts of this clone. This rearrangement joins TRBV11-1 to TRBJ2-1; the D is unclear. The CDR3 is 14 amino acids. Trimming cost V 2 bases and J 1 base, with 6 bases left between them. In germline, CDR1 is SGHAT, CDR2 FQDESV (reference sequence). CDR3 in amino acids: CASSLTVSYNEQFF. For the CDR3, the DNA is TGTGCCAGCAGCTTAACGGTTTCCTACAATGAGCAGTTCTTC.